This TCR beta chain was identified in a study of T cell responses to AZD1222 COVID-19 vaccine. The length of the CDR3 is 13 residues. Trimming cost V 3 bases and J 1 base, with 6 bases left between them. The germline gives CDR1 KGHSH, CDR2 LQKENI. Profiling relied on immunoSEQ multiplex PCR, and the TCRdb table lists in-frame clones only, not all of them. The table includes 150,000 to 200,000 clones, almost 95% detected once. With regard to this clone: The antigen is not known. The same CDR3 is also encoded by other DNA sequences in this sample.

Study-wide findings and caveats: Repertoires were obtained only post-peak T cell response. White British donors predominated, females outnumbered males, and clonal diversity was possibly underestimated. Spike-specific TCR breadth and depth rose after two AZD1222 doses.

This chain links TRBV18 with TRBJ1-1; no firm D call. The sequences come from peripheral blood, collected on day 0 of AZD1222 vaccination. This clonotype originated in an adult in good health. Here the CDR3 DNA reads TGTGCCAGCTCACCGGGCCGGAACACTGAAGCTTTCTTT. Residues: CASSPGRNTEAFF.